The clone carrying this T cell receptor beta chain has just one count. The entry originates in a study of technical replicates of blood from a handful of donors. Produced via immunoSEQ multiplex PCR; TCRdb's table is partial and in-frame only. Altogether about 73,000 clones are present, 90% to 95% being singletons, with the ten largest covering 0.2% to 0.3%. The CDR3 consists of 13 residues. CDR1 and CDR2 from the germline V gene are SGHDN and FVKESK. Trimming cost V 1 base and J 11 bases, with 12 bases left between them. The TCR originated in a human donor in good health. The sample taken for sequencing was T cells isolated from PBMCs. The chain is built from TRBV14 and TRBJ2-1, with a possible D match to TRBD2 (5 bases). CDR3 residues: CASSQVGIPKQFF. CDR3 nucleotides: TGTGCCAGCAGCCAAGTCGGGATTCCCAAGCAGTTCTTC.